This T cell receptor beta chain was identified during a study of blood T cell repertoires in COVID-19. The overall study: The United States, Italy and Spain supplied acute and convalescent COVID-19 samples.

Everyone who took part was about 18 to 90 years old, and they came from about two dozen US areas. Measured with immunoSEQ multiplex PCR; TCRdb has only the in-frame clones, and not every one. Of around 300,000 clones listed, roughly 87% are singletons. Trimming shortened V by 3 bases and J by 2 bases, and 7 bases separated the two germline ends. The CDR3 runs to 13 residues. CDR1 and CDR2 (germline): LNHDA, SQIVND (reference sequence). With regard to this clone: Other DNA sequences in this sample translate to the same CDR3.

The source of this sequence is a woman younger than 45 who had recovered from COVID-19. This chain uses TRBV19 with TRBJ1-1; no firm D call. The source material was PBMCs or T cells enriched from blood (not recorded which). The CDR3 nucleotides read TGTGCCAGTAGTATTCGGGAAAACACTGAAGCTTTCTTT. Its protein product is CASSIRENTEAFF.